This T cell receptor beta chain came from a study of cytomegalovirus exposure and HLA in healthy donors. Background on the study: Ancestry clustering placed 81% of more than 350 genotyped donors in the Caucasian-associated cluster. General study findings and limits: Available immune exposure information covered CMV serostatus only.

Primers for the PCR totalled 60 Vbeta and 13 Jbeta. Profiling relied on immunoSEQ multiplex PCR, and the TCRdb table lists in-frame clones only, not all of them. The sample carries about 89,000 clones, 70% to 85% recorded once. Notes on this clone: Its antigen remains unknown.

Regarding donors, all were healthy bone marrow donors. Trimming removed 0 bases at V and 7 bases at J, with 12 bases between. Germline-derived CDR1 and CDR2 are KGHSH and LQKENI. The CDR3 is made up of 15 amino acids. What was sequenced was PBMCs. V is TRBV18 and J is TRBJ1-4; unclear D gene. The sequence was collected from a man aged 25 to 40 in good health and CMV-seronegative. CDR3 DNA: TGTGCCAGCTCACCACCGATCGGGGTGGGTGAAAAACTGTTTTTT. This translates into CASSPPIGVGEKLFF.